This TCR beta chain was observed in a study of T-cell reconstitution after alpha-beta-depleted transplantation in children. Study-wide results and caveats: Several hundred graft clones that had expanded were reportedly the source of alpha-beta T cells about two months after transplant. The authors attributed T-cell counts and diversity one year after transplant mostly to newly produced T cells. Some patients showed high day-60 TCRbeta diversity, which derived from surviving recipient T cells and thymic progenitors.

This clonotype occurred many times. Its antigen is as yet unknown. Germline loops: CDR1 SGHRS, CDR2 YFSETQ. Trimming removed 5 bases from V and 1 base from J; junction bases left unmatched: 13. The CDR3 covers 17 residues. Unique molecular identifiers were incorporated during preparation of the TCRbeta library. From the PCR reads, TCRdb called clonotypes with MiXCR, one entry per CDR3 protein. This sample carries about 200,000 distinct CDR3 sequences, 6.3% of them seen once, and the ten largest clones take just over 4.5%. The starting material was PBMCs, obtained before TCRalphabeta/CD19-depleted stem cell transplant. This clonotype was obtained from a girl less than two years old with combined immunodeficiency, due to receive a stem cell transplant. The V call is TRBV5-1, the J call TRBJ2-3, with TRBD1 matching over 7 bases. Here the CDR3 reads CASRVHRGELGTDTQYF. The CDR3 nucleotides read TGCGCCAGCAGGGTCCACAGGGGCGAGTTGGGCACAGATACGCAGTATTTT.